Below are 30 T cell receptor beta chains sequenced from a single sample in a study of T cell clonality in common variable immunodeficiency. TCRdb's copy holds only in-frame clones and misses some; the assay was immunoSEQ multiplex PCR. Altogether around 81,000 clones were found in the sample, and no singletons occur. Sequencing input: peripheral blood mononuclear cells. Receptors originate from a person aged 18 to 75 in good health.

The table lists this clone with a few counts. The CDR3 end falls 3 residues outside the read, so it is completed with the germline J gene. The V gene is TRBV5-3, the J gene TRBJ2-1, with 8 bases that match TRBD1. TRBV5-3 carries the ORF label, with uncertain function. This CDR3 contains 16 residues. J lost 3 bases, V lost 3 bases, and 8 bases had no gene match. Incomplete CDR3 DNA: TGTGCCAGAAGCTCAGGGTTGGACAGGGTCTACAATGAG. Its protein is CARSSGLDRVYNE. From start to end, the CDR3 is CARSSGLDRVYNEQFF.

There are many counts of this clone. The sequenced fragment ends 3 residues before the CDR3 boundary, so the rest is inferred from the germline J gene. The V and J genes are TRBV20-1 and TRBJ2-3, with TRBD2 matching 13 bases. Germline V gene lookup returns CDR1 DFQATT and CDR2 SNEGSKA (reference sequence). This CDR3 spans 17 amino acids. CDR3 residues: CSAGVGTSGMRRETQYF. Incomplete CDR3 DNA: TGCAGTGCTGGGGTAGGGACTAGCGGGATGAGGCGCGAAACG.

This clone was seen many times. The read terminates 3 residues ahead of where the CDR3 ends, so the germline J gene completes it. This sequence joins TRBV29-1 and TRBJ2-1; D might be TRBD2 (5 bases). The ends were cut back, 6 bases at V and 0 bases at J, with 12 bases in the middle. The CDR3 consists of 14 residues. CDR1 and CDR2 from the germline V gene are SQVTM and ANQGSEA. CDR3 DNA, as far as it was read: TGCAGCGTCGGACTGGGGAGCTCCTACAATGAG. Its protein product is CSVGLGSSYNE. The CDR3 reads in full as CSVGLGSSYNEQFF.

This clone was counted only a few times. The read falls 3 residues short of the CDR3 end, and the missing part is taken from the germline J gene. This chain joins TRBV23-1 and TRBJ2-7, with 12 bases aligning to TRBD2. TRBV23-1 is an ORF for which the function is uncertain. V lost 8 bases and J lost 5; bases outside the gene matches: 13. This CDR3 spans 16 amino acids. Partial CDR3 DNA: TGCGCCAGCCACCCACGACTAGCGGGAGTTCGTGACGAG. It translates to CASHPRLAGVRDE. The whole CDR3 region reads CASHPRLAGVRDEQYF.

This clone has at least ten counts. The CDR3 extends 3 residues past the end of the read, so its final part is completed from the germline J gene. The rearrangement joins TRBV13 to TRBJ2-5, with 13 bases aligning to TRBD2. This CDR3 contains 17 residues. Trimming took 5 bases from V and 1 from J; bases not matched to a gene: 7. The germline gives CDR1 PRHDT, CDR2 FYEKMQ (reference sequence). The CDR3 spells CASSNGLAGDRQETQYF. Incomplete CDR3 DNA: TGTGCCAGCAGCAACGGACTAGCGGGAGACCGCCAAGAGACC.

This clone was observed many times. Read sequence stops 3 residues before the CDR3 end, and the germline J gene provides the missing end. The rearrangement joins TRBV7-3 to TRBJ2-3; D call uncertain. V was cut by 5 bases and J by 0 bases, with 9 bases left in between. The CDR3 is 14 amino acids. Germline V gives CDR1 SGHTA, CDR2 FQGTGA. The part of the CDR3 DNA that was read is TGTGCCAGCAGCAGTCACAGTAGCACAGATACG. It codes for CASSSHSSTDT. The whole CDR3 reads CASSSHSSTDTQYF.

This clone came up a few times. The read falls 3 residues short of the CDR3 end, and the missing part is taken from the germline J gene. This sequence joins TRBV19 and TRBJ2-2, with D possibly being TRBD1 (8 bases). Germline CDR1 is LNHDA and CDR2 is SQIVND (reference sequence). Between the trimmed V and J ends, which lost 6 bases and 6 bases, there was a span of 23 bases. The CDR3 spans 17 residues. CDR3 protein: CASRKQGGRSIAGELFF. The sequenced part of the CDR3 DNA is TGTGCCAGTAGGAAACAGGGGGGGAGATCGATCGCCGGGGAG.

The CDR3 DNA, read in part, is TGCGCCAGCAATAGGGGGCCCACCTTCTACGAG. Encoded protein: CASNRGPTFYE. The whole CDR3 sequence is CASNRGPTFYEQYF. This chain uses TRBV10-2 with TRBJ2-7, with TRBD1 identical over 7 bases. The observed sequence ends 3 residues before the CDR3 terminus, with the missing tail filled in from the germline J gene. The germline CDR1 and CDR2 sequences are WSHSY and SAAADI. Trimming at V came to 7 bases and at J to 3 bases, leaving 9 bases not matched to a gene. The CDR3 spans 14 residues.

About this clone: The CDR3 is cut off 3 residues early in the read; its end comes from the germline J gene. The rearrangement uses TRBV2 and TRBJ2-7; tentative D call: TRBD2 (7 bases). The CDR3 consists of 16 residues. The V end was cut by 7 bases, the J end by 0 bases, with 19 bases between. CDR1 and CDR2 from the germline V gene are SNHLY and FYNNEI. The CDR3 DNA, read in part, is TGTGCCAGCAAGGGGGGGCAGGGGATTAACTCCTACGAG. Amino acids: CASKGGQGINSYE. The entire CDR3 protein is CASKGGQGINSYEQYF.

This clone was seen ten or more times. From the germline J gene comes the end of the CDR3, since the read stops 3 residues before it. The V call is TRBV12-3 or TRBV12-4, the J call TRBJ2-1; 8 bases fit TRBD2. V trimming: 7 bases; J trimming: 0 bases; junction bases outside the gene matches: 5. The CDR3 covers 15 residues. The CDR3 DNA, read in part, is TGTGCCAGCACCCGTGGACTAGCCTCCTACAATGAG. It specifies CASTRGLASYNE. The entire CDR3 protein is CASTRGLASYNEQFF.

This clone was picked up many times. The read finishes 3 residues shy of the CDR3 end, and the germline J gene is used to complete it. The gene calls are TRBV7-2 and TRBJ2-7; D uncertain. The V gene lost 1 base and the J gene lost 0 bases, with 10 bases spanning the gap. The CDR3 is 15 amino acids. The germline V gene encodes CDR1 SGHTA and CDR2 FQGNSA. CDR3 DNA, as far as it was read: TGTGCCAGCAGCTTAGTATTCCAGAGCTCCTACGAG. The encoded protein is CASSLVFQSSYE. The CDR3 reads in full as CASSLVFQSSYEQYF.

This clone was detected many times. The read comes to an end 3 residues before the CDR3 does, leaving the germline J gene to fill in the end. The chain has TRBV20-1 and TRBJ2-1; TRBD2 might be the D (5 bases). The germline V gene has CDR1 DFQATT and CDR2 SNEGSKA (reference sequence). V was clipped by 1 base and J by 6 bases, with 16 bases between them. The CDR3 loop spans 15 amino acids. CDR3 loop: CSARATRLRGNEQFF. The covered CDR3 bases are TGCAGTGCTAGAGCTACCCGACTCCGGGGCAATGAG.

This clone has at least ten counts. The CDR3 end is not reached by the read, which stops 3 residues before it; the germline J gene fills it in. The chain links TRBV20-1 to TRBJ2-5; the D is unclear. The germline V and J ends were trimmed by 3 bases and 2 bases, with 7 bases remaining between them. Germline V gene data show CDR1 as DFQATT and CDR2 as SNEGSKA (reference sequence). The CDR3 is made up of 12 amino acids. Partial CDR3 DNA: TGCAGTGCTAGGGGCCCTCAAGAGACC. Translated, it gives CSARGPQET. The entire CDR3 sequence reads CSARGPQETQYF.

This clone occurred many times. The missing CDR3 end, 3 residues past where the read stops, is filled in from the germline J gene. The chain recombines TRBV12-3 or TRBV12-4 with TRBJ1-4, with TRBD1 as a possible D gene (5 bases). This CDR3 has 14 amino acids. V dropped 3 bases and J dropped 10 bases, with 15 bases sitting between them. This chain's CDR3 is CASSLSGGQGKLFF. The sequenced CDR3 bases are TGTGCCAGCAGTTTGTCGGGGGGTCAGGGAAAA.

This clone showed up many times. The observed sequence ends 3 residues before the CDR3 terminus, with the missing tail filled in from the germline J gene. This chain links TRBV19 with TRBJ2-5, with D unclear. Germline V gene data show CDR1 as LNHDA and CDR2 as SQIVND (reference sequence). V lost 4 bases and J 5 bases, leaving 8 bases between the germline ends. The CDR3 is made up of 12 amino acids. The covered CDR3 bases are TGTGCCAGTAGTACGACTCGGGAGACC. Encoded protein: CASSTTRET. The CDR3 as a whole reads CASSTTRETQYF.

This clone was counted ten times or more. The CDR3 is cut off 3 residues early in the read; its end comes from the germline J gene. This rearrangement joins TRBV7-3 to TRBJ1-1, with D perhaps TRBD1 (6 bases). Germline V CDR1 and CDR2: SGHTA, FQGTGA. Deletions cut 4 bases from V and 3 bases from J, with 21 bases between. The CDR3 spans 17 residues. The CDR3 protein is CASSSRVLRPGDTEAFF. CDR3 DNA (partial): TGTGCCAGCAGCTCTAGGGTCCTCCGCCCAGGGGACACTGAA.

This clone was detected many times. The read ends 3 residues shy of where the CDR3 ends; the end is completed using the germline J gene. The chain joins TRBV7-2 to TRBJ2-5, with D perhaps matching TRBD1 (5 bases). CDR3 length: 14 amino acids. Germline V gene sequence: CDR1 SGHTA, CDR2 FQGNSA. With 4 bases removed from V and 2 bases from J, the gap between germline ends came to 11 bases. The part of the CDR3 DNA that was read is TGTGCCAGCAGCTCCGACAGAATTCAAGAGACC. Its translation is CASSSDRIQET. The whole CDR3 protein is CASSSDRIQETQYF. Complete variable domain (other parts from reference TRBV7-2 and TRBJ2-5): GAGVSQSPSNKVTEKGKDVELRCDPISGHTALYWYRQSLGQGLEFLIYFQGNSAPDKSGLPSDRFSAERTGGSVSTLTIQRTQQEDSAVYLCASSSDRIQETQYFGPGTRLLVL.

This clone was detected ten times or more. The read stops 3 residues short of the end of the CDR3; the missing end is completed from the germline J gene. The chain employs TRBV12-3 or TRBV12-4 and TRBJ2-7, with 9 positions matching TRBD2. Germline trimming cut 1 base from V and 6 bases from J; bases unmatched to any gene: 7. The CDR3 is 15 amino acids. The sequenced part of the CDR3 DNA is TGTGCCAGCAGTTTAGTGGGACTAGCTCTCCCCGAG. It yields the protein CASSLVGLALPE. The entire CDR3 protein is CASSLVGLALPEQYF.

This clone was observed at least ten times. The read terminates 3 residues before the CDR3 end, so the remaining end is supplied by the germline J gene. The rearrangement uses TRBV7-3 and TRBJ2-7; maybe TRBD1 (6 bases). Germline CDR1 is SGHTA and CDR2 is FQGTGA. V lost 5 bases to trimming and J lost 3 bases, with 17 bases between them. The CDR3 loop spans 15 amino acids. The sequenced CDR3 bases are TGTGCCAGCAGCCAAGGGGGAGATTCCCTCTACGAG. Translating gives CASSQGGDSLYE. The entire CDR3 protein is CASSQGGDSLYEQYF.

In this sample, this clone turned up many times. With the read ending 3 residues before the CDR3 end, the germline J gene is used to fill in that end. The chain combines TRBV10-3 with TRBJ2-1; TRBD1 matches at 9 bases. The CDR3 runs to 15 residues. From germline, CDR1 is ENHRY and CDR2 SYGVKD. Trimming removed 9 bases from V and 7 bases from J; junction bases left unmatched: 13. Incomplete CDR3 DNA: TGTGCCATGAGCCCACAGGGGGCCCTAGAAAATGAG. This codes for CAMSPQGALENE. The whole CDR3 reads CAMSPQGALENEQFF.

The CDR3 reads CASNGGWTNEKLFF. CDR3 bases read: TGTGCCAGTAATGGGGGCTGGACTAATGAAAAA. The V and J genes are TRBV19 and TRBJ1-4; D might be TRBD1 (6 bases). The read ends 3 residues before the CDR3 terminus; that terminus is restored from the germline J gene. This CDR3 contains 14 residues. V lost 7 bases and J 2 bases, leaving 11 bases between the germline ends. Germline loops: CDR1 LNHDA, CDR2 SQIVND (reference sequence).

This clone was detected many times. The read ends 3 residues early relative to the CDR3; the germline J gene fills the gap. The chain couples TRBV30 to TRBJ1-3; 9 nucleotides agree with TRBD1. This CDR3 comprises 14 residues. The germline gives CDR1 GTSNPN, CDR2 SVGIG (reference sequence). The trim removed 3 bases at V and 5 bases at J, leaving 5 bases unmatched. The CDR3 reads CAWRGDRDRNTIYF. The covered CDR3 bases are TGTGCCTGGAGGGGGGACAGGGACAGAAACACC.

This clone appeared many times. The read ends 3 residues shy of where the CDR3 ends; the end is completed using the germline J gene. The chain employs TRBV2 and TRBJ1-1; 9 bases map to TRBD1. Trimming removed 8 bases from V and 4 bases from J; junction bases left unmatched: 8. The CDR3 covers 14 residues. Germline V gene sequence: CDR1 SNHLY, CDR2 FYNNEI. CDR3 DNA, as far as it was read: TGTGCCAGCTCTGAAGACAGGGGGGTCACTGAA. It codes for CASSEDRGVTE. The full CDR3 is CASSEDRGVTEAFF.

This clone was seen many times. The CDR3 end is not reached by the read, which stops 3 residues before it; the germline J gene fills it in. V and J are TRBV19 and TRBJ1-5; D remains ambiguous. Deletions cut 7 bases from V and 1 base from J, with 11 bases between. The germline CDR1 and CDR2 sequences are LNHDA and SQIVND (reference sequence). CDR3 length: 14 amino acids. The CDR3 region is CASTGRVSNQPQHF. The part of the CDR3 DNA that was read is TGTGCCAGTACCGGGCGGGTAAGCAATCAGCCC.

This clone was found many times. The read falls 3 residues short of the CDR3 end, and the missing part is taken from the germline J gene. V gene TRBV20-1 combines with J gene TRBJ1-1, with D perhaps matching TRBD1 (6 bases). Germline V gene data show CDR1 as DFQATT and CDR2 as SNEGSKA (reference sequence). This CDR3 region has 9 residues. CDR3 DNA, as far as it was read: TGCAGCGCAGGGGTAGGG. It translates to CSAGVG. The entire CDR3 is CSAGVGAFF.

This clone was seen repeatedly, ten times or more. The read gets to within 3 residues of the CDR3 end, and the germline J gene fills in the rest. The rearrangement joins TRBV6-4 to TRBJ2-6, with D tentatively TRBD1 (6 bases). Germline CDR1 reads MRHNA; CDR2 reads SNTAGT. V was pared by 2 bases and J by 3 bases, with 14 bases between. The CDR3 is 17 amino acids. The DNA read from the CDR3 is TGTGCCAGCAGTGACGGCCAGGGGTTGAGTGGGGCCAACGTC. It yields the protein CASSDGQGLSGANV. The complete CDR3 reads CASSDGQGLSGANVLTF.

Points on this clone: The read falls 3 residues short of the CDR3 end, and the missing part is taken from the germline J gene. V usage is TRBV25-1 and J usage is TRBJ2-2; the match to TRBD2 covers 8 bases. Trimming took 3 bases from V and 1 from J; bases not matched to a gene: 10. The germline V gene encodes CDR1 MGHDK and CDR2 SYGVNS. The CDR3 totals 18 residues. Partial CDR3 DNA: TGTGCCAGCAGTGACCTCAGCGGGAGAGGGAGGAACACCGGGGAG. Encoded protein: CASSDLSGRGRNTGE. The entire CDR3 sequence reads CASSDLSGRGRNTGELFF.

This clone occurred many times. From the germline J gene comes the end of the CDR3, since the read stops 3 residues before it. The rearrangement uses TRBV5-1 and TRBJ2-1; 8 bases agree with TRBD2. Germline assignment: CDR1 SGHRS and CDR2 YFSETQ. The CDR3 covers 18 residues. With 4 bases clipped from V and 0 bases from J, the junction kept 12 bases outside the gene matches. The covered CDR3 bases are TGCGCCAGCAGCCCAAGCGGAAACAGCGGGAGCTCCTACAATGAG. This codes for CASSPSGNSGSSYNE. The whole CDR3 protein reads CASSPSGNSGSSYNEQFF.

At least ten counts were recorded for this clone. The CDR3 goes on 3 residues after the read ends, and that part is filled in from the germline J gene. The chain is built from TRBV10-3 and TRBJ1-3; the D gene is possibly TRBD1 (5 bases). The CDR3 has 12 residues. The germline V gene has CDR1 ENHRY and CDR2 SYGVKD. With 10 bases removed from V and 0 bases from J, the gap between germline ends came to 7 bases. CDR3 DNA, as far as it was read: TGTGCCACTGACAGCTCTGGAAACACC. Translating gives CATDSSGNT. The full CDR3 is CATDSSGNTIYF.

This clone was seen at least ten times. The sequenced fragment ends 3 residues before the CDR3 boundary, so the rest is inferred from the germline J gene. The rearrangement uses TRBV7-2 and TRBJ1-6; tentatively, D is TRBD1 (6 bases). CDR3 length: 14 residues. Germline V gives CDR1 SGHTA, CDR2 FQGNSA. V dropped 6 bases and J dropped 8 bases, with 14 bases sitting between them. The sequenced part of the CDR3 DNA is TGTGCCAGCAGAACGGGGGGCTTTGATTCACCC. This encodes CASRTGGFDSP. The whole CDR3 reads CASRTGGFDSPLHF.